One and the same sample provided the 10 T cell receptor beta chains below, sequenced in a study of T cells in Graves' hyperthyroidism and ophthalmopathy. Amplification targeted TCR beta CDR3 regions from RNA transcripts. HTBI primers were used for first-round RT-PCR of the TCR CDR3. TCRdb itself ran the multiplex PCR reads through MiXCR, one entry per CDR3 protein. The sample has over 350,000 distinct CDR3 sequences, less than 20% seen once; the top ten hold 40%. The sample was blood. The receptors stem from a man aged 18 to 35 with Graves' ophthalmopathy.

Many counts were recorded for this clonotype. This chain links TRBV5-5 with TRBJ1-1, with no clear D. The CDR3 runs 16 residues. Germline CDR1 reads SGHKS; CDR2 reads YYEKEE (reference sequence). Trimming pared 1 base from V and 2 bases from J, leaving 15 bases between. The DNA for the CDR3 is TGTGCCAGCAGCTTGCTCCTAGCGAACTACAACACTGAAGCTTTCTTT. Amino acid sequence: CASSLLLANYNTEAFF.

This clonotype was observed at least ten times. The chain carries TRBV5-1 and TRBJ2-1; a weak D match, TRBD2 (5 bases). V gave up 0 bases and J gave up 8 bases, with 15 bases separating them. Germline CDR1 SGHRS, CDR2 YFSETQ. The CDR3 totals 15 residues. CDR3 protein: CASSLGSWQRDEQFF. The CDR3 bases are TGCGCCAGCAGCTTGGGGTCCTGGCAGAGGGATGAGCAGTTCTTC. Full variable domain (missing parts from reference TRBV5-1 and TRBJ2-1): KAGVTQTPRYLIKTRGQQVTLSCSPISGHRSVSWYQQTPGQGLQFLFEYFSETQRNKGNFPGRFSGRQFSNSRSEMNVSTLELGDSALYLCASSLGSWQRDEQFFGPGTRLTVL.

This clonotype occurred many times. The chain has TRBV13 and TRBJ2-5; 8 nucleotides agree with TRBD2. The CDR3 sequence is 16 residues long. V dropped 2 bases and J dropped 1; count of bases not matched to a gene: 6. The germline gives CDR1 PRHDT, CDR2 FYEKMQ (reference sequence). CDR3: CASSLLAGHIQETQYF. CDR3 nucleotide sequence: TGTGCCAGCAGCTTACTAGCGGGCCACATCCAAGAGACCCAGTACTTC.

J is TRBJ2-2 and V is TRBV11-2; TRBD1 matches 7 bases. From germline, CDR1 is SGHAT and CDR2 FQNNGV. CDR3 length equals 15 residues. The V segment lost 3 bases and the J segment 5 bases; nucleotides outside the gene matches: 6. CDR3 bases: TGTGCCAGCAGCTTCGCCGGGACAGAGACCGGGGAGCTGTTTTTT. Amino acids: CASSFAGTETGELFF.

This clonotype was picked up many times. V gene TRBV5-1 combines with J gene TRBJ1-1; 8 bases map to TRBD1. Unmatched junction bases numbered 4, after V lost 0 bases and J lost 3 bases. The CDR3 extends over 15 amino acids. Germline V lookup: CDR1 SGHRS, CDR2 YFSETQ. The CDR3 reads CASSLVGQADTEAFF. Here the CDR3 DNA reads TGCGCCAGCAGCTTGGTGGGACAGGCCGACACTGAAGCTTTCTTT. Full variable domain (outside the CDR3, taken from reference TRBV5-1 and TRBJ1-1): KAGVTQTPRYLIKTRGQQVTLSCSPISGHRSVSWYQQTPGQGLQFLFEYFSETQRNKGNFPGRFSGRQFSNSRSEMNVSTLELGDSALYLCASSLVGQADTEAFFGQGTRLTVV.

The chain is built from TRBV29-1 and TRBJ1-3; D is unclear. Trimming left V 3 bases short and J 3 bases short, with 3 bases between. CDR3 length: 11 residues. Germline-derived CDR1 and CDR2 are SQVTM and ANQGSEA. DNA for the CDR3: TGCAGCGTTGAGTTTGGAAACACCATATATTTT. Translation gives CSVEFGNTIYF.

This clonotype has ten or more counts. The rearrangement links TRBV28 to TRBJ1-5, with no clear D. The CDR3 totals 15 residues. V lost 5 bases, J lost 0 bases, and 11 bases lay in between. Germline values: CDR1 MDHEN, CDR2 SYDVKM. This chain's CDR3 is CASSRAPLSNQPQHF. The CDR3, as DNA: TGTGCCAGCAGTAGGGCCCCCCTTAGCAATCAGCCCCAGCATTTT.

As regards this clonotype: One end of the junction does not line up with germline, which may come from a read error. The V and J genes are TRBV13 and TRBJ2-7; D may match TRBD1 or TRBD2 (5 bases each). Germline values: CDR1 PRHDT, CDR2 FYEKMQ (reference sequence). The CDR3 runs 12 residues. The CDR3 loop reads CASSWDGHEQYF. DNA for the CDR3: TGCGCCAGCAGCTGGGACGGCCACGAGCAGTACTTC.

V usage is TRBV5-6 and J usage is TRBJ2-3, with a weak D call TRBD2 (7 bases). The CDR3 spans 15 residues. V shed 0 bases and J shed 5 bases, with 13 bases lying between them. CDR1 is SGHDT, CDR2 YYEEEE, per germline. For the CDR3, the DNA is TGTGCCAGCAGCTTGGGTCGGGGGGCGGTAGATACGCAGTATTTT. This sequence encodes CASSLGRGAVDTQYF.

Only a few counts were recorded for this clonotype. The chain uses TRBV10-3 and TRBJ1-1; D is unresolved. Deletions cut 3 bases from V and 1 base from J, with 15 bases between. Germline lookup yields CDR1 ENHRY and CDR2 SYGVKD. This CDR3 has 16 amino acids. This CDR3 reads CAISDAHSSPNTEAFF. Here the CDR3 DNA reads TGTGCCATCAGTGATGCCCACAGCTCGCCGAACACTGAAGCTTTCTTT.